This TCR beta chain stems from a study of T-cell memory formation after mild COVID-19. General observations from the study: Certain responding clones were present in pre-infection memory, suggesting participation of cross-reactive memory. There was a balanced CD4/CD8 profile in clones contracting day 15 to 85, and later expanders leaned CD4+.

It was 5'RACE with constant-segment primers that produced the TCR alpha and TCR beta cDNA libraries, which carried sample barcodes and UMIs. TCRdb processed the 5' RACE reads anew with MiXCR; each CDR3 protein has one entry. The profile covers around 300,000 distinct CDR3 sequences, with more than 13% appearing a single time and roughly a fifth taken by the ten largest. The CDR3 is 14 amino acids. V lost 5 bases and J 1 base, leaving 11 bases between the germline ends. The V gene's germline CDR1 is SGHTA and CDR2 FQGNSA. Regarding this clonotype: Its antigen is undetermined.

The chain carries TRBV7-2 and TRBJ2-5; D remains unclear. Specimen: PBMCs or a T cell subset sorted from them (not recorded which). This clonotype originated in a man younger than 35 who had mild COVID-19 (a few samples of this study predate the infection). Cell type and time point are not known. CDR3 bases: TGTGCCAGCAGCACGGCCTTAGTCCAAGAGACCCAGTACTTC. Protein product: CASSTALVQETQYF.